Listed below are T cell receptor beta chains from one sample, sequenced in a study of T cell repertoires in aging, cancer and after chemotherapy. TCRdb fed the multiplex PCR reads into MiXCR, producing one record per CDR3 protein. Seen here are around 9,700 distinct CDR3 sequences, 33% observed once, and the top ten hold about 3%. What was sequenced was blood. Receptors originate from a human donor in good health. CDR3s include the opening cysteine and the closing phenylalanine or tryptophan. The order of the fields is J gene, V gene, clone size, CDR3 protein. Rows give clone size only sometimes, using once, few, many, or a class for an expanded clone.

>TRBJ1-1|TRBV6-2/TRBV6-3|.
CASSYTSGTEAFF
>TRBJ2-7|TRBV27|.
CASSLWDSNSYEQYF
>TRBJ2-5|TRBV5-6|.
CASSWSGETQYF
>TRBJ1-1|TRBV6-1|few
CASSSDRDTEAFF
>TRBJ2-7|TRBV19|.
CASTSVRGGEQYF
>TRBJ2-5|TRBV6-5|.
CASRQETQYF
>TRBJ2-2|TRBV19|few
CASKGTGGITTGELFF
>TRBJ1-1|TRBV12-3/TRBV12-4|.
CASSREGGLNTEAFF
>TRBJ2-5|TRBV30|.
CASNIVETQYF
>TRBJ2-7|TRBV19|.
CASRGGRTSGEQYF
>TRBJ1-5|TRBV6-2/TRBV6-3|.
CASSPGTGNQPQHF
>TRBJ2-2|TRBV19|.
CASSIVPWNTGELFF
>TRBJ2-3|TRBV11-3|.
CASRRTGAVDTQYF
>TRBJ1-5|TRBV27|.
CASSLQGLGNQPQHF
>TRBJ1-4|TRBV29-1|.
CSVDGGFESNEKLFF
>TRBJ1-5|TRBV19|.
CASRGQGNQPQHF
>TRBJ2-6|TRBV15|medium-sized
CATSRGRGTAGANVLTF
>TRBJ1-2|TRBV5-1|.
CASSVGQGTQAGYGYTF
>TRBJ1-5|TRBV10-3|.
CAISERGTKPQHF
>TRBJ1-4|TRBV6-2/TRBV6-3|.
CASSLSTGRATNEKLFF
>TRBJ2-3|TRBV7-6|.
CASTPGTGVLADTQYF
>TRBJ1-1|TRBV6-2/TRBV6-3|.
CASSYSSGREAFF
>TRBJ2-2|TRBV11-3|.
CASSLAGGGHTGELFF
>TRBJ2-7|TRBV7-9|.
CASSLVQRGLLEQYF
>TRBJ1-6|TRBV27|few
CASSFTDSPLHF
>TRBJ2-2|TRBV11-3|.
CASKELAGLSTGELFF
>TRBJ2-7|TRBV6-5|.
CASSYIADRAYEQYF
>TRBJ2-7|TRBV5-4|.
CASSPSVQGEYEQYF
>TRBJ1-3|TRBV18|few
CASSPLQESSGNTIYF
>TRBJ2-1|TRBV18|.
CASSPVRLAGEGEQFF
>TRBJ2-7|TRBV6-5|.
CASKTGTGVGEQYF
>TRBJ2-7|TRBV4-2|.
CASSQGWLGSYEQYF
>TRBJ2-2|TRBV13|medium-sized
CASSLSTVAGGQGELFF
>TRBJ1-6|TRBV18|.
CASSPQGRSGGVQSPLHF
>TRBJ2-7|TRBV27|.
CASSGRQGKGAYEQYF
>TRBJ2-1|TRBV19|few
CASSLAGGPYNEQFF
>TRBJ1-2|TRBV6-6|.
CASSYVRNYGYTF
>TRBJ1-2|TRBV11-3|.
CASSPHRGSYGYTF
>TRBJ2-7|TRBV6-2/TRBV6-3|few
CASRKAGGFGSEQYF
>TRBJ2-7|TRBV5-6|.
CASSSPPRGVYEQYF
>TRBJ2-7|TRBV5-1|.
CASSLTAGENYEQYF